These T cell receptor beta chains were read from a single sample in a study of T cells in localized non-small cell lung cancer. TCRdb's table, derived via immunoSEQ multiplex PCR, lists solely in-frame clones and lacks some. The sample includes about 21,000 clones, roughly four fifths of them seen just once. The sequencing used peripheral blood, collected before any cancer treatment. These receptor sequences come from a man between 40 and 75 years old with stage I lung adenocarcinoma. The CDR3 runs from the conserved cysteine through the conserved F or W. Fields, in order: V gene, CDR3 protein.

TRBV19,CASSLYRVEYNEKLFF
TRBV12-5,CASGSSGTGANYGYTF
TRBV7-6,CASSLAGFGETQYF
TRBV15,CATSGGTGMSGYTF
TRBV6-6,CASSPLISTDTQYF
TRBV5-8,CASSDNQGEYGYGYTF
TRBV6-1,CASSEGLGQDTQYF
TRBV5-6,CASSRRRGVGQPQHF
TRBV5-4,CASSGGQEQETQYF
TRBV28,CASSFILAVIRGDTQYF
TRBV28,CASSLSNTGELFF
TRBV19,CASSATGYDTEAFF
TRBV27,CASSYKDITYEQYF
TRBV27,CASSLYGGAPNEQFF
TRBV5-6,CASSLRSGIEGYTF
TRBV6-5,CASSFRPGGTGNTIYF
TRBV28,CAGGAGNTEAFF
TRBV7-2,CASSKDRGRVPDGYTF
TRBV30,CAWRGLAGEGEQFF
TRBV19,CASTSLTGTNTGELFF
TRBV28,CASSEWGTYEQYF
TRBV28,CASSFFTGVGQYF
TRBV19,CASSPGLADAWEQYF
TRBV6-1,CASSEQGPSGRRSTDTQYF
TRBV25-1,CASSEPKSGGTDTQYF
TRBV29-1,CSVANRGLNNSPLHF
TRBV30,CAWSMTGRPEAFF
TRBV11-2,CASSRDRNTEAFF
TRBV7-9,CASSAHAGGWTEAFF
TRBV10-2,CASSWGPLEPQHF
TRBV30,CAWDSGTQETQYF
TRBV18,CASSPPGLAGDNEQFF
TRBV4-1,CASSQVVGGAYEQYF
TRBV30,CAWSRLAPAGDTQYF
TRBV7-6,CASSLMPRADYYGYTF
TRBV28,CASSLLDQGAGETQYF
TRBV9,CASSVAGQHGGYTF